This paragraph reports one TCR beta chain. A few counts support this clonotype. The antigen this receptor binds is unknown. Qualities for individual bases were not recorded, and no much larger clone is one base off. Sequences SQVTM (CDR1) and ANQGSEA (CDR2) are obtained from the germline V gene. The CDR3 starts with the cysteine, ends with the phenylalanine, and has 12 residues. Only the CDR3 DNA is retained, 36 bases long and in frame from the first base. The junction shows trimming of 7 bases on V and 5 bases on J, plus 15 bases between the germline ends. Receptor libraries were prepared by 5' RACE. Sequenced using an Illumina HiSeq 2500. The second PCR ran for about 6 to 12 cycles and used a J-beta primer mix along with a sample-barcoded 5' primer. A unique molecular identifier was introduced onto each TCR beta cDNA molecule by a template-switch 5' adaptor carrying 12 random nucleotides. Each sample yielded at least 2.5 million CDR3-containing paired-end reads. All of the RNA was converted into first-strand cDNA using the Mint cDNA synthesis kit, with a TRBC-specific oligonucleotide serving as the primer. After uracil-DNA glycosylase treatment, a first 18-cycle PCR used universal primers M1SS and BC2_uni_R on all cDNA. The study's own analysis went as follows. For normalization, 1 million high-quality reads were randomly selected from each sample, with every read carrying a distinct molecular identifier. Instead of being binned into consensus sequences, reads that shared molecular identifiers were thrown out. MiTCR, with a Q25 quality threshold and the strictest error-elimination algorithm, was used for CDR3 identification, clonotype clustering and error correction. A nonparametric unseen species model using Euler transformation provided a lower-bound estimate of total TCR beta diversity. TCRdb reworked the public reads: Q25 trimming with fastp, MiXCR clone assembly, productive beta chains retained. Entries that share a CDR3 protein sequence are merged under the most common genes and DNA. The V and J calls follow TCRdb's processing rather than the paper's. Here the sample has roughly 1,500,000 distinct CDR3 sequences; approximately 32% occur a single time. Together, the top ten hold roughly 10% of the sample.

The approximately 39 donors, aged roughly 6 to 100 years, were systemically healthy Caucasian individuals from Russia. Approximately 9 milliliters of peripheral blood were collected from each donor into EDTA-treated Vacutainer tubes. Ficoll-Paque density-gradient centrifugation was used to isolate PBMCs, with at least 7 million per sample. Total RNA was extracted from PBMCs with Trizol reagent, with at least 6 micrograms obtained per sample. Naive CD45RAhigh/CD27high T cell percentages were measured by flow cytometry on a PBMC aliquot from every donor. The data are from a study of blood T cells in healthy people across ages (dated by TCRdb to 2013 to 2016). For the study in its entirety: In model experiments, template switching captured about one uniquely barcoded TCR beta cDNA molecule for every two T cells. The donors were divided into four age groups: young (average around 17 years), middle-aged (around 41), aged (around 67) and long-lived (roughly 82). The study analyzed two additional independent replicas of 1 million unique cDNA reads from the same blood draw for two donors, one aged 18 to 30 and one aged 80 or older. Using deep sequencing normalized with unique cDNA molecular identifiers, the study measured how TCR beta repertoire diversity changes with age. To avoid experimental bias, donors of different ages were randomly spread across the sequencing lanes.

Results the study describes overall, beyond this receptor: Compared with the aged group, more naive CD4+ T cells, fewer expanded clones and increased TCR diversity were shown by the long-lived group, suggesting age selection. Estimates of total diversity based on one million sequenced T cells were considered lower bounds and underestimates. Since profiling was done on bulk unsorted PBMCs, naive and antigen-experienced compartments could not be conclusively compared. The percentage of naive T cells measured by flow cytometry correlated strongly with observed TCR beta diversity. As age increased, observed TCR beta diversity per million T cells dropped in a roughly linear way, and a significant reduction was already evident by age 40. Because donor CMV infection status was unknown, age-related changes in expanded clonotypes were potentially confounded.

Sample: blood. This receptor was taken from a woman under 40 in good health. The chain is made from TRBV29-1 and TRBJ2-7; the D segment could be TRBD2, given 5 matching bases. This receptor carries the CDR3 CSAVARRDEQYF. The bases are TGCAGCGCTGTGGCCCGGCGGGACGAGCAGTACTTC.